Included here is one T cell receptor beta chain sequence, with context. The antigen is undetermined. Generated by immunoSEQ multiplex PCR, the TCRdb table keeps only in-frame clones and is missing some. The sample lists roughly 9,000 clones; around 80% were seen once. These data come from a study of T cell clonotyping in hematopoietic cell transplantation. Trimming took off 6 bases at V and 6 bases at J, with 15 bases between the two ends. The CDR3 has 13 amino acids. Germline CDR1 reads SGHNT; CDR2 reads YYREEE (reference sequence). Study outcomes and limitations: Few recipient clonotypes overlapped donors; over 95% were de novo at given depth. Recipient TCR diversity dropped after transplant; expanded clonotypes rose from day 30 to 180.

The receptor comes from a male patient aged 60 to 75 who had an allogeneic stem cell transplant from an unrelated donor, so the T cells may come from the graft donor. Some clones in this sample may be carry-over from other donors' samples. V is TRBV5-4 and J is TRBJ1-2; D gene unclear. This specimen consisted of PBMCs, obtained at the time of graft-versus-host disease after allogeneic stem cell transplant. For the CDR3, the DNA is TGTGCCAGCACCCTTGAGGGAGCAGATGGCTACACCTTC. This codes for CASTLEGADGYTF. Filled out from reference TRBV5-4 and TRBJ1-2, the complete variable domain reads ETGVTQSPTHLIKTRGQQVTLRCSSQSGHNTVSWYQQALGQGPQFIFQYYREEENGRGNFPPRFSGLQFPNYSSELNVNALELDDSALYLCASTLEGADGYTFGSGTRLTVV.